The clone carrying this T cell receptor beta chain was counted ten times or more. The data stem from a study of spatial heterogeneity in lung cancer. Study-wide background: The cohort: 65 to 80 early-stage, untreated non-small cell lung cancer patients.

As for time point: blood at routine non-recurrence follow-up after resection. Material for sequencing was whole RNA from tumor, nontumor lung or frozen PBMC, left unsorted. In germline, CDR1 is LNHDA, CDR2 SQIVND (reference sequence). The CDR3 is 16 amino acids. V shed 4 bases and J shed 7 bases, with 20 bases lying between them. A unique molecular identifier was carried by every single TCR cDNA molecule. TCRdb itself ran the 5' RACE reads through MiXCR, one entry per CDR3 protein. This repertoire shows some 120,000 distinct CDR3 sequences, 12% found once; its top ten account for around 16%. The clonotype was recovered from a male donor with early-stage non-small cell lung cancer. Sample: PBMCs, taken at follow-up. This chain links TRBV19 with TRBJ1-5; possible D gene TRBD1, 5 bases. The CDR3 bases are TGTGCCAGTAGTACCAGTGTGGGGCCCACGGGGCAGCCCCAGCATTTT. Amino acids: CASSTSVGPTGQPQHF.